The sequence of this T cell receptor (beta chain) was determined in a study of beta chain features in type 1 diabetes. The CDR3 runs to 13 residues. The V and J ends lost 7 bases and 3 bases, in that order; junction bases with no gene match: 4. Germline V gene data show CDR1 as LGHNT and CDR2 as FRNRAP. Reverse transcription of all isolated RNA meant that expressed TCRB transcripts were sequenced. Clones were sequenced by immunoSEQ multiplex PCR, and TCRdb holds only the in-frame ones, with some missing. Among about 620,000 clones, roughly 15% were seen once, and the ten largest hold roughly 0.098%. Sequencing was done on a sample of naive CD4+ T cells from blood. The rearrangement uses TRBV12-5 and TRBJ1-2, with 8 bases aligning to TRBD1. This clonotype was sampled from a man in his late teens or twenties in good health. Here the CDR3 DNA reads TGTGCTAGTGCCCCGGGACAGGACTATGGCTACACCTTC. It codes for CASAPGQDYGYTF. The complete variable domain, with remaining parts taken from reference TRBV12-5 and TRBJ1-2, reads DARVTQTPRHKVTEMGQEVTMRCQPILGHNTVFWYRQTMMQGLELLAYFRNRAPLDDSGMPKDRFSAEMPDATLATLKIQPSEPRDSAVYFCASAPGQDYGYTFGSGTRLTVV.